Listed here are 32 T cell receptor beta chains from one sample, sequenced in a study of CD8+ T cells in alopecia areata. Extracted RNA was reverse transcribed, and the resulting cDNA served as sequencing template. Assay used: immunoSEQ multiplex PCR; TCRdb lists only in-frame clones, some missing. The sample contains around 97,000 clones, roughly 53% of which appear only once. Input material: CD4+ T cells sorted from blood. The receptor set was obtained from a human donor in good health.

The rearrangement joins TRBV2 to TRBJ2-5, with 9 bases identical to TRBD1. CDR1 is SNHLY, CDR2 FYNNEI, per germline. The CDR3 sequence is 15 residues long. With 5 bases clipped from V and 5 bases from J, the junction kept 9 bases outside the gene matches. The DNA for the CDR3 is TGTGCCAGCAGTCCTCCCGGACAGGGGCGGGAGACCCAGTACTTC. This codes for CASSPPGQGRETQYF.

The chain combines TRBV7-2 with TRBJ1-5, with D possibly being TRBD1 (6 bases). Trimming cost V 5 bases and J 4 bases, with 18 bases left between them. CDR1 is SGHTA and CDR2 is FQGNSA in the germline V gene. This CDR3 comprises 16 residues. The CDR3 sequence is CASSVSGVNTNQPQHF. CDR3 sequence (DNA): TGTGCCAGCAGCGTCTCAGGGGTTAATACTAATCAGCCCCAGCATTTT. The variable domain in full, completed from reference TRBV7-2 and TRBJ1-5, reads GAGVSQSPSNKVTEKGKDVELRCDPISGHTALYWYRQSLGQGLEFLIYFQGNSAPDKSGLPSDRFSAERTGGSVSTLTIQRTQQEDSAVYLCASSVSGVNTNQPQHFGDGTRLSIL.

As DNA, the CDR3 is TGCGCCAGCAGCTTCCAGGGGAACTATGGCTACACCTTC. The encoded protein is CASSFQGNYGYTF. The gene calls are TRBV5-1 and TRBJ1-2, with TRBD1 as a possible D gene (6 bases). Germline lookup yields CDR1 SGHRS and CDR2 YFSETQ. This CDR3 is 13 amino acids long. V was cut by 2 bases and J by 2 bases, with 7 bases left in between.

The chain uses TRBV30 and TRBJ2-7, with D possibly TRBD1 on 6 matching bases. The CDR3 has 12 amino acids. V lost 0 bases and J lost 7, with 10 bases in between. Per the germline V gene, CDR1 is GTSNPN and CDR2 is SVGIG (reference sequence). In DNA form, the CDR3 reads TGTGCCTGGAGTGTGCTAGGGGGAGAGCAGTACTTC. Translating it yields CAWSVLGGEQYF. The variable domain in full, with the rest retrieved from reference TRBV30 and TRBJ2-7, is SQTIHQWPATLVQPVGSPLSLECTVEGTSNPNLYWYRQAAGRGLQLLFYSVGIGQISSEVPQNLSASRPQDRQFILSSKKLLLSDSGFYLCAWSVLGGEQYFGPGTRLTVT.

The chain links TRBV27 to TRBJ2-1, with D perhaps TRBD2 (6 bases). V was clipped by 5 bases and J by 2 bases, with 22 bases between them. Germline CDR1 is MNHEY and CDR2 is SMNVEV (reference sequence). This CDR3 is built from 18 residues. The CDR3, as DNA: TGTGCCAGCAGTCCCGAGCGCCCGGGAGAAATAACCTACAATGAGCAGTTCTTC. Translated, it gives CASSPERPGEITYNEQFF.

The V call is TRBV2, the J call TRBJ2-5, with 8 bases fitting TRBD1. The V gene end was trimmed by 7 bases and the J gene end by 4 bases; junction bases not matched to a gene: 8. The CDR3 has 14 residues. The germline V gene has CDR1 SNHLY and CDR2 FYNNEI. As DNA, the CDR3 is TGTGCCAGCACCCGACAGGGGTTACGAGAGACCCAGTACTTC. Its translation is CASTRQGLRETQYF. Full variable domain (outside the CDR3, taken from reference TRBV2 and TRBJ2-5): EPEVTQTPSHQVTQMGQEVILRCVPISNHLYFYWYRQILGQKVEFLVSFYNNEISEKSEIFDDQFSVERPDGSNFTLKIRSTKLEDSAMYFCASTRQGLRETQYFGPGTRLLVL.

The chain carries TRBV6-5 and TRBJ2-2, with 7 bases that match TRBD1. The CDR3 is 15 residues long. The germline V gene has CDR1 MNHEY and CDR2 SVGAGI. Germline trimming cut 5 bases from V and 7 bases from J; bases unmatched to any gene: 10. CDR3 sequence: CASSPPEGAGGELFF. The CDR3 region has the DNA TGTGCCAGCAGTCCACCCGAGGGGGCGGGCGGGGAGCTGTTTTTT.

Here the CDR3 reads CSVESPTDTQYF. In DNA, the CDR3 is TGCAGCGTTGAGTCTCCCACAGATACGCAGTATTTT. The chain employs TRBV29-1 and TRBJ2-3; no definite D call. The V end was cut by 3 bases, the J end by 2 bases, with 6 bases between. Germline V gene sequence: CDR1 SQVTM, CDR2 ANQGSEA. This CDR3 comprises 12 residues.

There are a few counts of this clone. This chain uses TRBV2 with TRBJ2-5, with no clear D. Trimming took off 1 base at V and 7 bases at J, with 10 bases between the two ends. Germline V gives CDR1 SNHLY, CDR2 FYNNEI. The CDR3 extends over 13 amino acids. DNA of the CDR3: TGTGCCAGCAGTGAAGAGGCCCGAGGGACCCAGTACTTC. This encodes CASSEEARGTQYF. Full variable domain (outside the CDR3, taken from reference TRBV2 and TRBJ2-5): EPEVTQTPSHQVTQMGQEVILRCVPISNHLYFYWYRQILGQKVEFLVSFYNNEISEKSEIFDDQFSVERPDGSNFTLKIRSTKLEDSAMYFCASSEEARGTQYFGPGTRLLVL.

This clone was counted a single time. V usage is TRBV29-1 and J usage is TRBJ1-1; D is perhaps TRBD1 (5 bases). This CDR3 is built from 15 residues. Per germline, CDR1 SQVTM and CDR2 ANQGSEA. V was shortened by 1 base and J by 0 bases, with 12 bases between the two germline ends. The CDR3 loop is CSVEVQGRVNTEAFF. The DNA for the CDR3 is TGCAGCGTTGAAGTGCAGGGCCGGGTGAACACTGAAGCTTTCTTT.

The genes are TRBV6-5 and TRBJ1-2; D may be TRBD1 (5 bases). The V gene lost 2 bases and the J gene lost 2 bases, with 12 bases spanning the gap. CDR1 is MNHEY, CDR2 SVGAGI, per germline. CDR3 length: 15 residues. This CDR3 reads CASSYDGGMNYGYTF. CDR3 coding DNA: TGTGCCAGCAGTTACGACGGGGGAATGAACTATGGCTACACCTTC.

This chain links TRBV14 with TRBJ1-2; D possibly corresponds to TRBD1 (6 bases). Trimming cost V 6 bases and J 7 bases, with 18 bases left between them. The CDR3 loop spans 14 amino acids. CDR1 and CDR2 from the germline V gene are SGHDN and FVKESK. DNA for the CDR3: TGTGCCAGCAGTCTACGGGACACCGGATCTGGCTACACCTTC. Encoded protein: CASSLRDTGSGYTF.

This chain connects TRBV19 to TRBJ2-5, with D perhaps being TRBD1 or TRBD2 (6 bases each). Germline CDR1 reads LNHDA; CDR2 reads SQIVND (reference sequence). The CDR3 covers 15 residues. Trimming cost V 4 bases and J 2 bases, with 14 bases left between them. CDR3 DNA sequence: TGTGCCAGTAGTAGCGGGACACAGAGACAAGAGACCCAGTACTTC. Protein product: CASSSGTQRQETQYF.

This clone was seen only a few times. V gene TRBV19 combines with J gene TRBJ1-1; D possibly corresponds to TRBD1 (5 bases). Germline values: CDR1 LNHDA, CDR2 SQIVND (reference sequence). The germline V and J ends were trimmed by 7 bases and 6 bases, with 12 bases remaining between them. There are 12 residues in the CDR3. CDR3 sequence (DNA): TGTGCCAGTACAGGGAGAGACTCTGAAGCTTTCTTT. Encoded protein: CASTGRDSEAFF.

This clone has more than one count but fewer than ten. CDR3 nucleotides: TGTGCCAGCGGTTTACAGGGGAGCTCCTATAATTCACCCCTCCACTTT. Its translation: CASGLQGSSYNSPLHF. The chain couples TRBV2 to TRBJ1-6, with 7 bases fitting TRBD1. Losses at the gene ends were 8 bases for V and 0 bases for J; bases not matched to a gene: 7. This CDR3 comprises 16 residues. Germline assignment: CDR1 SNHLY and CDR2 FYNNEI.

This rearrangement joins TRBV18 to TRBJ1-1; a possible D gene is TRBD1 (5 bases). Germline V gene data show CDR1 as KGHSH and CDR2 as LQKENI. This CDR3 is built from 14 residues. Trimming stripped 6 bases from V and 1 base from J, with 12 bases between. In DNA form, the CDR3 reads TGTGCCAGCTCGCCCCGACAGACGAACACTGAAGCTTTCTTT. Residues: CASSPRQTNTEAFF.

The chain employs TRBV29-1 and TRBJ2-3, with TRBD2 matching over 8 bases. The J segment lost 0 bases and the V segment lost 4 bases, leaving 9 bases of the junction unmatched. The germline V gene encodes CDR1 SQVTM and CDR2 ANQGSEA. The CDR3 is 16 amino acids. The CDR3 protein is CSVGDSGVLSTDTQYF. The CDR3 DNA sequence: TGCAGCGTTGGGGATAGCGGGGTATTGAGCACAGATACGCAGTATTTT.

This chain connects TRBV2 to TRBJ2-5, with D perhaps given as TRBD1 or TRBD2 (5 bases each). CDR1 SNHLY and CDR2 FYNNEI come from the germline V gene. Trimming cost V 8 bases and J 1 base, with 14 bases left between them. CDR3 size: 14 residues. CDR3 in amino acids: CASGSQGVQETQYF. The CDR3 DNA is TGTGCCAGCGGGAGCCAGGGCGTCCAAGAGACCCAGTACTTC.

The J gene is TRBJ1-6, the V gene TRBV18; 8 nucleotides agree with TRBD1. The V and J ends lost 5 bases and 6 bases, in that order; junction bases with no gene match: 6. Germline CDR1 KGHSH, CDR2 LQKENI. The CDR3 consists of 15 residues. CDR3 amino acids: CASSAQGAANSPLHF. Here the CDR3 DNA reads TGTGCCAGCTCAGCCCAGGGGGCGGCTAATTCACCCCTCCACTTT.

This clone was seen a few times. This rearrangement joins TRBV5-1 to TRBJ1-5, with D possibly matching TRBD1 (5 bases). V shed 1 base and J shed 6 bases, with 14 bases lying between them. Per the germline V gene, CDR1 is SGHRS and CDR2 is YFSETQ. The CDR3 loop spans 15 amino acids. CDR3 region: CASSLTGGLRQPQHF. The CDR3 region has the DNA TGCGCCAGCAGCTTGACAGGAGGTCTCCGTCAGCCCCAGCATTTT.

The V gene is TRBV9, the J gene TRBJ2-3; TRBD2 matches 11 bases. Germline CDR1 reads SGDLS; CDR2 reads YYNGEE. CDR3 length: 18 amino acids. J gave up 0 bases and V 4 bases, and 10 bases lay outside the gene matches. CDR3 nucleotides: TGTGCCAGCAGCCCCGCGAGGAGACTAGCGGGGAGCACAGATACGCAGTATTTT. It specifies CASSPARRLAGSTDTQYF.

The chain has TRBV19 and TRBJ1-1, with D maybe TRBD1 (6 bases). V shed 4 bases and J shed 4 bases, with 10 bases lying between them. In germline, CDR1 is LNHDA, CDR2 SQIVND (reference sequence). This CDR3 is 13 amino acids long. The CDR3 sequence is CASSRTGITEAFF. The CDR3 DNA is TGTGCCAGTAGTAGAACAGGGATCACTGAAGCTTTCTTT.

This clone was detected a few times. The chain carries TRBV4-3 and TRBJ2-4; the D gene is possibly TRBD1 (5 bases). Germline lookup yields CDR1 LGHNA and CDR2 YSLEER. The CDR3 contains 14 residues. V lost 1 base, J lost 8 bases, and 12 bases lay in between. CDR3 nucleotides: TGCGCCAGCAGCCAAGTCAGGGAAAGGGACATTCAGTACTTC. Its translation: CASSQVRERDIQYF.

J is TRBJ2-6 and V is TRBV6-1; the D gene is possibly TRBD2 (6 bases). Trimming shortened V by 7 bases and J by 0 bases, and 10 bases separated the two germline ends. The CDR3 has 15 amino acids. Germline assignment: CDR1 MNHNS and CDR2 SASEGT. The CDR3 coding sequence is TGTGCCAGCAAGGAGGGCTACTCTGGGGCCAACGTCCTGACTTTC. The encoded protein is CASKEGYSGANVLTF.

The CDR3 nucleotides read TGCAGCGTTGAAAGACAAAAGAACACTGAAGCTTTCTTT. It yields the protein CSVERQKNTEAFF. The gene calls are TRBV29-1 and TRBJ1-1; D is uncertain. The germline V gene encodes CDR1 SQVTM and CDR2 ANQGSEA. The V and J ends lost 2 bases and 1 base respectively, with 8 bases between them. The CDR3 has 13 residues.

The rearrangement uses TRBV29-1 and TRBJ1-1; D is undetermined. This CDR3 spans 8 amino acids. Per germline, CDR1 SQVTM and CDR2 ANQGSEA. Between the trimmed V and J ends, which lost 3 bases and 11 bases, there was a span of 4 bases. DNA for the CDR3: TGCAGCGTTGACTCGGCTTTCTTT. It translates to CSVDSAFF. Using reference TRBV29-1 and TRBJ1-1 for the parts outside the CDR3, the full variable domain is SAVISQKPSRDICQRGTSLTIQCQVDSQVTMMFWYRQQPGQSLTLIATANQGSEATYESGFVIDKFPISRPNLTFSTLTVSNMSPEDSSIYLCSVDSAFFGQGTRLTVV.

This clone showed up just a few times. This sequence joins TRBV5-4 and TRBJ2-6; D gene unclear. The CDR3 has 15 residues. The ends were cut back, 0 bases at V and 0 bases at J, with 4 bases in the middle. The germline V gene has CDR1 SGHNT and CDR2 YYREEE (reference sequence). The CDR3 sequence is CASSLVDSGANVLTF. CDR3 DNA: TGTGCCAGCAGCTTGGTGGACTCTGGGGCCAACGTCCTGACTTTC.

This rearrangement joins TRBV6-6 to TRBJ2-5; 7 nucleotides match TRBD2. The length of the CDR3 is 12 residues. From germline, CDR1 is MNHNY and CDR2 SVGAGI (reference sequence). Germline trimming cut 8 bases from V and 2 bases from J; bases unmatched to any gene: 2. CDR3 bases: TGTGCCAGCCGGGACTATCAAGAGACCCAGTACTTC. Amino acid sequence: CASRDYQETQYF.

The rearrangement uses TRBV30 and TRBJ1-3; D not resolved. Germline V lookup: CDR1 GTSNPN, CDR2 SVGIG (reference sequence). Trimming pared 3 bases from V and 0 bases from J, leaving 15 bases between. CDR3 length: 16 amino acids. The CDR3 sequence: CAWSLLGLLSGNTIYF. The CDR3 nucleotides read TGTGCCTGGAGCCTTCTGGGCCTCCTCTCTGGAAACACCATATATTTT.

This clone was recorded only once. The chain couples TRBV5-1 to TRBJ1-2; TRBD1 is a possible D gene (5 bases). The V end lost 0 bases, the J end lost 0 bases, and 21 bases lay between the germline ends. The length of the CDR3 is 19 residues. CDR1 and CDR2 from the germline V gene are SGHRS and YFSETQ. The CDR3 spells CASSLGWRDQSPANYGYTF. DNA for the CDR3: TGCGCCAGCAGCTTGGGGTGGCGGGACCAAAGCCCGGCTAACTATGGCTACACCTTC.

The chain recombines TRBV7-2 with TRBJ1-5, with TRBD1 as a possible D gene (5 bases). CDR1 and CDR2 (germline): SGHTA, FQGNSA. Between the trimmed V and J ends, which lost 2 bases and 0 bases, there was a span of 11 bases. The CDR3 runs to 16 residues. CDR3 sequence: CASSLRARGSNQPQHF. CDR3 DNA: TGTGCCAGCAGCTTAAGGGCGAGGGGTAGCAATCAGCCCCAGCATTTT. The full variable domain, rest sourced from reference TRBV7-2 and TRBJ1-5, is GAGVSQSPSNKVTEKGKDVELRCDPISGHTALYWYRQSLGQGLEFLIYFQGNSAPDKSGLPSDRFSAERTGGSVSTLTIQRTQQEDSAVYLCASSLRARGSNQPQHFGDGTRLSIL.

With respect to this clone: The junction and the germline gene differ at one end; a read error may be behind it. The rearrangement links TRBV6-5 to TRBJ2-3, with D possibly matching TRBD1 (6 bases). Germline loops: CDR1 MNHEY, CDR2 SVGAGI. The CDR3 is 14 amino acids. In nucleotides, the CDR3 is TGTGCCATCAGTGCTGGACAGCACCCAGATACGCAGTATTTT. Translation gives CAISAGQHPDTQYF.